The rows below give T cell receptor beta chains drawn from one sample of a study of blood T cell repertoires in COVID-19. Method: immunoSEQ multiplex PCR; TCRdb's copy keeps in-frame clones and lacks some. This sample has almost 250,000 clones; 85% to 90% occur once, and the top ten carry 4.1%. The sample was PBMCs or T cells enriched from blood (not recorded which). The receptors shown here come from a woman in her 30s who had recovered from COVID-19. Both conserved end residues are part of each CDR3. A D gene is named only where the DNA matches it firmly. For some rows the clone size is stated as once, few or many, or as a class when expanded; others skip it.

size	V	D	J	DNA	CDR3
.	TRBV30	.	TRBJ2-5	TGTGCCTGGAGTGTACGTGTTAGTCAAGAGACCCAGTACTTC	CAWSVRVSQETQYF
.	TRBV7-3	.	TRBJ2-2	TGTGCCAGCAGCGTAAGCGGGCCCGGGGAGCTGTTTTTT	CASSVSGPGELFF
.	TRBV12-3/TRBV12-4	.	TRBJ1-5	TGTGCCAGCAGTTTCGGAGGAAATCAGCCCCAGCATTTT	CASSFGGNQPQHF
.	TRBV3-1/TRBV3-2	TRBD2	TRBJ2-3	TGTGCCAGCAGCCAAGGGCCCCCAGGAGCGGGGACAGATACGCAGTATTTT	CASSQGPPGAGTDTQYF
.	TRBV2	.	TRBJ1-1	TGTGCCAGCCGGGAACAGGGTTTTAACACTGAAGCTTTCTTT	CASREQGFNTEAFF
.	TRBV9	.	TRBJ2-1	TGTGCCAGCAGCGTAGGGAGCGGATCCTACAATGAGCAGTTCTTC	CASSVGSGSYNEQFF
.	TRBV5-6	.	TRBJ2-7	TGTGCCAGCAGCTTAATTAAACAGATTTCCTACGAGCAGTACTTC	CASSLIKQISYEQYF
.	TRBV7-9	.	TRBJ1-2	TGTGCCAGCAGCTTAGGGGAGGGAGACGTCTTCGGCTACACCTTC	CASSLGEGDVFGYTF
.	TRBV9	.	TRBJ2-7	TGTGCCAGCAGCGTTGGGACTTCCAACTCCTACGAGCAGTACTTC	CASSVGTSNSYEQYF
.	TRBV3-1/TRBV3-2	.	TRBJ2-2	TGTGCCAGCAGCCAAGATCTTATGGGGGAGCTGTTTTTT	CASSQDLMGELFF
.	TRBV28	TRBD1	TRBJ1-5	TGTGCCAGCGCCATTTCCGGGACAGGGCAGGGTCGGCCCCAGCATTTT	CASAISGTGQGRPQHF
.	TRBV7-8	.	TRBJ1-6	TGTGCCAGCAGCCCGGCGCCTCGTTCAGGTTCACCCCTCCACTTT	CASSPAPRSGSPLHF
.	TRBV4-1	.	TRBJ1-5	TGCGCCAGCAGCCATCCAGGGAGGGAACAGCCCCAGCATTTT	CASSHPGREQPQHF
.	TRBV6-2/TRBV6-3	TRBD2	TRBJ2-5	TGTGCCAGCAGTTGGCCCTCGGGACTAGCGGGAGAGACCCAGTACTTC	CASSWPSGLAGETQYF
.	TRBV5-1	TRBD1	TRBJ1-3	TGCGCCAGCAGCGCGGAGGGGGCTTCTTATGGAAACACCATATATTTT	CASSAEGASYGNTIYF
.	TRBV28	.	TRBJ2-5	TGTGCCAGCAGTCCCAGGGAGACCCAGTACTTC	CASSPRETQYF
.	TRBV28	TRBD1	TRBJ1-4	TGTGCCAGCAGCCCCGGAGTCGGGACAGCAAACGAAAAACTGTTTTTT	CASSPGVGTANEKLFF
.	TRBV7-2	.	TRBJ2-1	TGTGCCAGCAGCTATACTACAGGGTCTGGCGCGCAGTTCTTC	CASSYTTGSGAQFF
.	TRBV6-6	TRBD1	TRBJ1-1	TGTGCCAGCAGTTATTATACAGGGGCGAACACTGAAGCTTTCTTT	CASSYYTGANTEAFF
once	TRBV30	.	TRBJ2-1	TGTGCCTGGGCCACCGGTACCTACAATGAGCAGTTCTTC	CAWATGTYNEQFF
once	TRBV12-3/TRBV12-4	.	TRBJ1-4	TGTGCCAGCAGTTTACAGGCAGATGAAAAACTGTTTTTT	CASSLQADEKLFF
.	TRBV4-1	.	TRBJ1-2	TGCGCCAGCAGCCCAAACCAGGCCGCCTATGGCTACACCTTC	CASSPNQAAYGYTF
.	TRBV7-2	.	TRBJ2-2	TGTGCCAGCAGCCCCCCGGGACTTGCGAACACCGGGGAGCTGTTTTTT	CASSPPGLANTGELFF
.	TRBV6-2/TRBV6-3	.	TRBJ2-3	TGTGCCAGCAGTTACTCCCAACTACAGGGTCCGACAGATACGCAGTATTTT	CASSYSQLQGPTDTQYF
.	TRBV19	TRBD1	TRBJ2-3	TGTGCCAGTAGTAACAGGGGACCAGATACGCAGTATTTT	CASSNRGPDTQYF
.	TRBV7-6	.	TRBJ1-2	TGTGCCAGCAGCCCCGACAGCCGCTACTATGGCTACACCTTC	CASSPDSRYYGYTF
.	TRBV29-1	TRBD1	TRBJ1-1	TGCAGCGTTCGGACAGGGGGGCACACTGAAGCTTTCTTT	CSVRTGGHTEAFF
.	TRBV29-1	TRBD2	TRBJ2-1	TGCAGCGTTGAGCTGCTAGCGGCCTACAATGAGCAGTTCTTC	CSVELLAAYNEQFF
.	TRBV19	TRBD2	TRBJ2-2	TGTGCCAGTAGTACCCTAGCGGGGAACACCGGGGAGCTGTTTTTT	CASSTLAGNTGELFF
once	TRBV10-3	.	TRBJ1-5	TGTGCCATCGCTACAGGGAGGGATAGGGAGCCCCAGCATTTT	CAIATGRDREPQHF
.	TRBV19	TRBD1	TRBJ2-1	TGTGCCAGTAGTCTCCGGAGGGGACAGGGCGCCGAGACTGAGCAGTTCTTC	CASSLRRGQGAETEQFF
.	TRBV5-6	TRBD1	TRBJ1-1	TGTGCCAGCAGCCTCCCGACAGGGAGGACTGAAGCTTTCTTT	CASSLPTGRTEAFF
.	TRBV12-3/TRBV12-4	.	TRBJ1-1	TGTGCCATCTTGTGGGGCGCAGGGGCTTTCTTT	CAILWGAGAFF
.	TRBV5-1	TRBD2	TRBJ2-5	TGCGCCAGCAGCAGGGGGAGACTAGCGGGAGAAGAGACCCAGTACTTC	CASSRGRLAGEETQYF
many	TRBV4-2	.	TRBJ2-7	TGTGCCAGCAGCCAAGATGGGAGCGAGCCTTGGTTCGAGCAGTACTTC	CASSQDGSEPWFEQYF
.	TRBV27	TRBD1	TRBJ1-2	TGTGCCAGCAGTCTGGGACAGGGGAGGGGGGGCTACACCTTC	CASSLGQGRGGYTF
.	TRBV19	TRBD1	TRBJ1-1	TGTGCCAGTAGTAAAGGGGGCGTCACTGAAGCTTTCTTT	CASSKGGVTEAFF
.	TRBV7-9	.	TRBJ2-7	TGTGCCAGCAGCCCGGAGTGGAGGGACTCCTACGAGCAGTACTTC	CASSPEWRDSYEQYF
once	TRBV18	.	TRBJ1-5	TGTGCCAGCTCACCATTATCCGGGACAAGCCCCAATCAGCCCCAGCATTTT	CASSPLSGTSPNQPQHF
.	TRBV5-1	TRBD2	TRBJ2-1	TGCGCCAGCGGGGGGACTAGCGGGCTCTATGAGCAGTTCTTC	CASGGTSGLYEQFF
.	TRBV15	TRBD2	TRBJ2-1	TGTGCCACCAGCAGAGCTAGCGGGAAGATCGGCAATGAGCAGTTCTTC	CATSRASGKIGNEQFF
.	TRBV5-1	.	TRBJ2-1	TGCGCCAGCAGCTTGCCCGGAGACAATGAGCAGTTCTTC	CASSLPGDNEQFF
.	TRBV11-2	.	TRBJ2-2	TGTGCCAGCAGCCCTCACAAGACAGTTCCCGGGGAGCTGTTTTTT	CASSPHKTVPGELFF
.	TRBV4-2	TRBD1	TRBJ2-7	TGTGCCAGCAGCCAATTGGGGACAGGGGGCTACGAGCAGTACTTC	CASSQLGTGGYEQYF
.	TRBV5-1	.	TRBJ2-5	TGCGCCAGCAGAGACAGCCAAGAGACCCAGTACTTC	CASRDSQETQYF
.	TRBV5-1	.	TRBJ2-5	TGCGCCAGCAGCCCGACTATGACTCAAGAGACCCAGTACTTC	CASSPTMTQETQYF
.	TRBV5-1	TRBD2	TRBJ2-7	TGCGCCAGCAGCTCCGGGACTAACCAGGGCGAGCAGTACTTC	CASSSGTNQGEQYF
.	TRBV29-1	.	TRBJ1-2	TGCAGCTCGGACCCACAGGGAATCGGTGGCTACACCTTC	CSSDPQGIGGYTF
.	TRBV9	TRBD2	TRBJ2-3	TGTGCCAGCAGCGTAGTATCGGGAGGGCTAGGGGATACGCAGTATTTT	CASSVVSGGLGDTQYF
once	TRBV9	.	TRBJ2-1	TGTGCCAGCAGCCCCTACGGGGAGCGAACCAATGAGCAGTTCTTC	CASSPYGERTNEQFF
.	TRBV27	.	TRBJ2-1	TGTGCCAGCCGGGGGAATGAGCAGTTCTTC	CASRGNEQFF
.	TRBV27	.	TRBJ1-5	TGTGCCAGCAGTTTATCGAACGGGCAGCCCCAGCATTTT	CASSLSNGQPQHF
.	TRBV7-2	.	TRBJ2-1	TGTGCCAGCAGCCTGGGCCCAGAGCAGTTCTTC	CASSLGPEQFF
.	TRBV5-4	TRBD2	TRBJ2-1	TGTGCCAGCAGCTTGGCCGCGGGAGGGCCAGACAATGAGCAGTTCTTC	CASSLAAGGPDNEQFF
.	TRBV5-1	TRBD1	TRBJ1-1	TGCGCCAGCAGCTCCGGGGCAGGGGGCGTGTGGGCTTTCTTT	CASSSGAGGVWAFF